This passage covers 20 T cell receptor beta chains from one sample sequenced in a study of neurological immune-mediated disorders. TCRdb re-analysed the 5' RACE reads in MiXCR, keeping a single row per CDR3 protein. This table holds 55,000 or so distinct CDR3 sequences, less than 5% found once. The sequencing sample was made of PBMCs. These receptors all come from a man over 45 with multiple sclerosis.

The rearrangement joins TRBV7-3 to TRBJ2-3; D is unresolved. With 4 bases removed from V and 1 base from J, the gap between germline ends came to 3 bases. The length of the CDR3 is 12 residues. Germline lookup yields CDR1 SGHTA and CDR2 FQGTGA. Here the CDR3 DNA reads TGTGCCAGCAGCTCAGGCACAGATACGCAGTATTTT. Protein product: CASSSGTDTQYF.

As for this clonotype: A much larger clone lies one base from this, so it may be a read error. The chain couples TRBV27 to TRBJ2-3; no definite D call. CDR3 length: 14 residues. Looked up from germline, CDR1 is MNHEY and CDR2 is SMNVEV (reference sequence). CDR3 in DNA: TGTGTCAGCAGTTTACAGAAATACACAGATACGCAGTATTTT. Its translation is CVSSLQKYTDTQYF.

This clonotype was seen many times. The CDR3 loop reads CASSRRYNEQFF. CDR3 nucleotides: TGTGCCAGCTCCCGGAGGTACAATGAGCAGTTCTTC. The V call is TRBV5-6, the J call TRBJ2-1, with D possibly being TRBD2 (5 bases). CDR1 and CDR2 from the germline V gene are SGHDT and YYEEEE. Trimming cost V 7 bases and J 4 bases, with 9 bases left between them. The CDR3 runs 12 residues.

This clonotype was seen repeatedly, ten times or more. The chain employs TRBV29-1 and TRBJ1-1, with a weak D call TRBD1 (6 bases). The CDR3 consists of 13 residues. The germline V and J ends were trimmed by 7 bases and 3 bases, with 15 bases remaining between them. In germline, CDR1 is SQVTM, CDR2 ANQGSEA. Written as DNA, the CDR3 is TGCAGCGGGACACAGGGCGTGGACACTGAAGCTTTCTTT. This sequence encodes CSGTQGVDTEAFF.

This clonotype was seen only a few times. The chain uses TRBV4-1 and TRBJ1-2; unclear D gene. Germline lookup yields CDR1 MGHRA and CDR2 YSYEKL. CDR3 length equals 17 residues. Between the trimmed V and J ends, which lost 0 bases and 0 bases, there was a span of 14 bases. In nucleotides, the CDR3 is TGCGCCAGCAGCCAAGATTCCTCCCTCGGGGCTAACTATGGCTACACCTTC. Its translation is CASSQDSSLGANYGYTF.

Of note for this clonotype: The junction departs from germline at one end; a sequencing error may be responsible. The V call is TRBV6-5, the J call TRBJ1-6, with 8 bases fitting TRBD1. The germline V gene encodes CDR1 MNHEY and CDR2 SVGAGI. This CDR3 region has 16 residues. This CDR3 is CASSRMLDRANSPLNF. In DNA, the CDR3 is TGTGCCAGCAGCCGAATGCTGGACAGGGCTAATTCACCCCTCAACTTT.

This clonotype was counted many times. The CDR3 DNA sequence: TGTGCCAGCAGCTTAGCGGGGAGCCCCTACGAGCAGTACTTC. It yields the protein CASSLAGSPYEQYF. The rearrangement uses TRBV11-2 and TRBJ2-7; a weak D match, TRBD2 (5 bases). CDR1 is SGHAT and CDR2 is FQNNGV in the germline V gene. Trimming cost V 1 base and J 2 bases, with 9 bases left between them. CDR3 length equals 14 residues.

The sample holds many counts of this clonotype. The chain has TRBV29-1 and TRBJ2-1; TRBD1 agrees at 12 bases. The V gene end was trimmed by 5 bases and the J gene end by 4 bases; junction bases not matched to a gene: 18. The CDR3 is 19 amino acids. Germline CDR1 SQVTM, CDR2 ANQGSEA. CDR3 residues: CSVLWDRGRTYSLYNEQFF. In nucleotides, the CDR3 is TGCAGCGTTTTATGGGACAGGGGGCGAACATATTCGTTATACAATGAGCAGTTCTTC.

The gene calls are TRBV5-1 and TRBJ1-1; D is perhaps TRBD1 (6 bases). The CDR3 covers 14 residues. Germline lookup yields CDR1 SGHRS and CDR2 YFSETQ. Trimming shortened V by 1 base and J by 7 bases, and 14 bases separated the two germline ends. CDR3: CASSLWGREDEAFF. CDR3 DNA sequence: TGCGCCAGCAGCTTGTGGGGGCGTGAGGATGAAGCTTTCTTT. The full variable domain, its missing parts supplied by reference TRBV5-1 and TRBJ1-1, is KAGVTQTPRYLIKTRGQQVTLSCSPISGHRSVSWYQQTPGQGLQFLFEYFSETQRNKGNFPGRFSGRQFSNSRSEMNVSTLELGDSALYLCASSLWGREDEAFFGQGTRLTVV.

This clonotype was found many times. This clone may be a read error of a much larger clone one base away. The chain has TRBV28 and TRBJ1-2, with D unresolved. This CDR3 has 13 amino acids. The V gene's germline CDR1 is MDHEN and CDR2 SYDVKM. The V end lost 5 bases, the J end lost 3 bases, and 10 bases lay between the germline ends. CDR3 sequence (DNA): TGTGCCAGCAGTCGCACAGTCTACTATGGCTACACCTTC. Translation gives CASSRTVYYGYTF.

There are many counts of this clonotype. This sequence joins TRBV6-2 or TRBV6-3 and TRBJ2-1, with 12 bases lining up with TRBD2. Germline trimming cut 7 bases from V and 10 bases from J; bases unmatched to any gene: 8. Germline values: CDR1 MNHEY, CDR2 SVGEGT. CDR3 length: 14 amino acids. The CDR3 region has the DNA TGTGCCAGCAAACTAGCGGGGGGATCAAGGGAGCAGTTCTTC. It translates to CASKLAGGSREQFF.

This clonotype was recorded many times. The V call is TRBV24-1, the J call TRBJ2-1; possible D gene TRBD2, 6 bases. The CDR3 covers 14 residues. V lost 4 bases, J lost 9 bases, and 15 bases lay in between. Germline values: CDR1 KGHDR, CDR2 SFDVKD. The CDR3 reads CATSELTSLSEQFF. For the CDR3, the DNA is TGTGCCACCAGTGAGTTGACTAGTTTATCTGAGCAGTTCTTC.

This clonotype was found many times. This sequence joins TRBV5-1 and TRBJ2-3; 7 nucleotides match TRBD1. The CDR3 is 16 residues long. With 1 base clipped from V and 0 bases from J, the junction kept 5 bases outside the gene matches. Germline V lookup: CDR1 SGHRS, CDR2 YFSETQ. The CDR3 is CASSLLRDRSTDTQYF. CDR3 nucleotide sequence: TGCGCCAGCAGCTTGCTCCGGGACAGAAGCACAGATACGCAGTATTTT.

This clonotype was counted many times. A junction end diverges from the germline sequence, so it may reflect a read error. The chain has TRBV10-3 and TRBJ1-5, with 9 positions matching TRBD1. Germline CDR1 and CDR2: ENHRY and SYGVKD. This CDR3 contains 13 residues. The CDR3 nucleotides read TGTGCCACCCGACAGGGGGACGGTCAGCCCCAGAATTTT. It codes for CATRQGDGQPQNF.

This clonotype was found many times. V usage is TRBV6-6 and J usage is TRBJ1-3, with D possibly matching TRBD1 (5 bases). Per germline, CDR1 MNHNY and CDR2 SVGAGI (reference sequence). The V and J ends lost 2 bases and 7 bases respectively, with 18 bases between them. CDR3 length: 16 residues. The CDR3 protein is CASSYARGVLGNTIYF. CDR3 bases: TGTGCCAGCAGTTACGCGAGGGGCGTCCTGGGGAACACCATATATTTT.

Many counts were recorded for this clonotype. The CDR3 bases are TGTGCCAGCAGCTCCACTGTCGGGGGCGGAGTACGCAATGAGCAGTTCTTC. Its protein product is CASSSTVGGGVRNEQFF. The chain couples TRBV7-9 to TRBJ2-1; the D gene could be TRBD1 or TRBD2 (6 bases each). Germline values: CDR1 SEHNR, CDR2 FQNEAQ (reference sequence). The CDR3 runs to 17 residues. Trimming took off 4 bases at V and 6 bases at J, with 22 bases between the two ends.

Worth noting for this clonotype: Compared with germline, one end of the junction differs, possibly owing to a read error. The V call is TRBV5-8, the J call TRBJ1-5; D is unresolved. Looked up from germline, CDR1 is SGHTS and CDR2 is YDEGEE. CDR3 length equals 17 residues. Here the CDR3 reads CASSFGQLGRRNQPQNF. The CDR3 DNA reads TGTGCCAGCAGCTTTGGCCAATTGGGGAGGCGGAATCAGCCCCAGAATTTT.

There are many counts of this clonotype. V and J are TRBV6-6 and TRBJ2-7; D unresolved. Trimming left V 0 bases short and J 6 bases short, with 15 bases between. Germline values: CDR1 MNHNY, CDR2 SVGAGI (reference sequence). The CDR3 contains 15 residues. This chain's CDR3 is CASSYSFATLGEQYF. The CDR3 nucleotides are TGTGCCAGCAGTTACTCGTTCGCGACCCTGGGCGAGCAGTACTTC.

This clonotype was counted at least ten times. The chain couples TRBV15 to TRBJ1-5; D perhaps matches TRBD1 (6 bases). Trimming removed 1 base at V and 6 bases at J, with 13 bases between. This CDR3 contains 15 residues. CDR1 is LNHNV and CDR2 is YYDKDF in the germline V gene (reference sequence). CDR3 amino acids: CATSRARGFGQPQHF. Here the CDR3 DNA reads TGTGCCACCAGCAGAGCCAGGGGATTCGGTCAGCCCCAGCATTTT.

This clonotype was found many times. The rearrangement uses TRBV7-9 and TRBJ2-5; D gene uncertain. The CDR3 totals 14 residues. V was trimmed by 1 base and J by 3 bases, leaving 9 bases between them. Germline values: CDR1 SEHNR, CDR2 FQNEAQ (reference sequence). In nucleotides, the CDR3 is TGTGCCAGCAGCTTAGATACCGCGGAAGAGACCCAGTACTTC. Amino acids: CASSLDTAEETQYF.